This is a list of T cell receptor beta chains from one sample in a study of T cell responses to AZD1222 COVID-19 vaccine. The assay was immunoSEQ multiplex PCR, and TCRdb's table has in-frame clones only and misses some. The table lists 140,000 to 150,000 clones, 93% of them singletons, with about 5.1% in the top ten. Sequences were derived from peripheral blood, sampled on day 0 of AZD1222 vaccination. The receptor source for this set is an adult in good health. Each CDR3 is given with its conserved first and last residue. D genes are given only for firm matches. The size of a clone is reported for some rows only, either as once, few or many, or as a class for expanded clones.

j_call v_call clone_size d_call cdr3_nt cdr3_aa
TRBJ2-7 TRBV5-5 NA TRBD2 TGTGCCAGCAGCCCGTCCGGGAGGGCCTACGAGCAGTACTTC CASSPSGRAYEQYF
TRBJ2-3 TRBV7-2 NA NA TGTGCCAGCAGCTTAGCGACACTGTCAACGGATACGCAGTATTTT CASSLATLSTDTQYF
TRBJ2-1 TRBV5-1 NA TRBD1 TGCGCCAGCAGCCCCCGGGACAGGGTGTACAATGAGCAGTTCTTC CASSPRDRVYNEQFF
TRBJ2-3 TRBV24-1 NA NA TGTGCCACCTCAGATACGCAGTATTTT CATSDTQYF
TRBJ1-6 TRBV2 NA NA TGTGCCAGCAGTAACAGGCGAAATAATTCACCCCTCCACTTT CASSNRRNNSPLHF
TRBJ2-1 TRBV4-1 NA TRBD1 TGCGCCAGCAGCCAAGTCCGGGACAGGGCAGATGAGCAGTTCTTC CASSQVRDRADEQFF
TRBJ2-5 TRBV2 NA NA TGTGCCAGCAGTGAAAGACAGCTGCGGGAGACCCAGTACTTC CASSERQLRETQYF
TRBJ2-2 TRBV9 few TRBD2 TGTGCCAGCAGCGTGGCTAGCGGGAGAAACACCGGGGAGCTGTTTTTT CASSVASGRNTGELFF
TRBJ2-1 TRBV19 NA NA TGTGCCAGTAGTTCATACAATGAGCAGTTCTTC CASSSYNEQFF
TRBJ1-5 TRBV30 NA NA TGTGCCTGGAGTGTACCTGAGGGCAATCAGCCCCAGCATTTT CAWSVPEGNQPQHF
TRBJ2-3 TRBV19 NA TRBD2 TGTGCCAGTAGTATAGACCTAGCGGGTAATACGCAGTATTTT CASSIDLAGNTQYF
TRBJ2-7 TRBV12-5 NA NA TGTGCTAGTGGTTTGGTACCCACGGCGCCCTACGAGCAGTACTTC CASGLVPTAPYEQYF
TRBJ1-4 TRBV7-3 NA NA TGTGCCAGCAGCCAAGCACGAGCCTCTAATGAAAAACTGTTTTTT CASSQARASNEKLFF
TRBJ2-7 TRBV7-8 NA TRBD1 TGTGCCAGCAGCGTGCAGGGGGCGCGGGCCGAGCAGTACTTC CASSVQGARAEQYF
TRBJ2-1 TRBV5-1 NA NA TGCGCCAGCAGCTTGGAATGGGATGAGCAGTTCTTC CASSLEWDEQFF